Sequencing of this T cell receptor (beta chain) was carried out in a study of shared clonotypes between healthy human individuals. About the research overall: Per donor, CD8 memory used one plate, CD8 naive used two, CD4 memory used three and CD4 naive used three.

It was at deep level that the assay was run. Produced via immunoSEQ multiplex PCR; TCRdb's table is partial and in-frame only. Among roughly 2 million clones listed, around 95% were seen once. This CDR3 region has 13 residues. Germline V lookup: CDR1 MRHNA, CDR2 SNTAGT. The germline V and J ends were trimmed by 6 bases and 4 bases, with 12 bases remaining between them. The chain has TRBV6-4 and TRBJ2-5; tentatively, D is TRBD2 (5 bases). This TCR was sampled from a man aged 18-30 years in good health. The sample taken for sequencing was naive CD4+ T cells sorted from blood. As to subset: CD45RA+ positively selected. The CDR3 loop is CASSQNEGETQYF. CDR3 nucleotide sequence: TGTGCCAGCAGCCAGAACGAGGGAGAGACCCAGTACTTC.